Here is one TCR beta chain with its context. No antigen is known for it. These data originate in a study of T cell repertoires in cytomegalovirus infection. Whole-study context: Public TCR beta signatures marked donors with CMV infection and the matching HLA.

TCRdb called the reads again in MiXCR, with one record for every CDR3 protein. The top ten hold about 24% of the sample, which has 500,000 or so distinct CDR3 sequences, 16% seen once. General study findings and limits: Dominating the ex vivo response were HLA-C-restricted CMV-specific TCR beta clonotypes. Cumulative public TCR beta family frequency identified carriers of CMV plus the relevant HLA.

The clonotype originates from a human donor in good health (CMV status not recorded). Some clones in this sample may be carry-over from other donors' samples. Specimen: CD8+ T cells from PBMCs.

CDR3 protein: CASSLGTTNYNEQFF. CDR3 sequence (DNA): TGTGCCAGCAGCTTGGGGACAACTAATTACAATGAGCAGTTCTTC. V and J are TRBV5-6 and TRBJ2-1; possible D gene TRBD1, 5 bases. Germline V gene data show CDR1 as SGHDT and CDR2 as YYEEEE. The germline V and J ends were trimmed by 0 bases and 4 bases, with 11 bases remaining between them. CDR3 length equals 15 residues.